The 19 T cell receptor beta chains presented below share a single source sample, sequenced in a study of T cells after yellow fever vaccination (dated by TCRdb to the late 2010s). This specimen's treatment or condition label, interpreted: live attenuated yellow fever vaccine strain. Receptor amplification or capture employed 5' RACE. Sequencing used an Illumina HiSeq 2500. The public sequencing data were trimmed at Q25 with fastp and processed into clonotypes with MiXCR by TCRdb, which kept only in-frame beta chains. Every CDR3 protein is listed once, alongside the most common genes and DNA of its rows. The sample table lists 300,000 or so distinct CDR3 sequences, over 10% of them with a count of one. The ten largest clones take up about 0.51% of the sample. The sequenced sample was CD4+ T cells sorted from PBMCs, obtained 45 days after the yellow fever booster vaccination. The receptors stem from a man in his thirties or forties who received the YFV17D yellow fever vaccine.

This sequence joins TRBV27 and TRBJ2-1; the match to TRBD2 covers 10 bases. Germline V lookup: CDR1 MNHEY, CDR2 SMNVEV (reference sequence). CDR3 length: 16 residues. J lost 7 bases, V lost 0 bases, and 6 bases had no gene match. As DNA, the CDR3 is TGTGCCAGCAGTTTATCGTTAGCGGGAGGCCGGAATGAGCAGTTCTTC. Amino acid sequence: CASSLSLAGGRNEQFF.

The V and J genes are TRBV20-1 and TRBJ2-4; TRBD2 aligns across 8 bases. The J segment lost 2 bases and the V segment lost 6 bases, leaving 6 bases of the junction unmatched. Looked up from germline, CDR1 is DFQATT and CDR2 is SNEGSKA (reference sequence). This CDR3 contains 14 residues. CDR3 loop: CSAGTRLSKNIQYF. The CDR3 bases are TGCAGTGCCGGGACTAGGTTATCCAAAAACATTCAGTACTTC.

J is TRBJ2-1 and V is TRBV7-9; D is uncertain. In germline, CDR1 is SEHNR, CDR2 FQNEAQ (reference sequence). V lost 3 bases and J 6 bases, leaving 9 bases between the germline ends. This CDR3 spans 13 amino acids. In DNA, the CDR3 is TGTGCCAGCAGCTTCCCAACCATCAATGAGCAGTTCTTC. As protein: CASSFPTINEQFF.

The gene calls are TRBV19 and TRBJ2-7, with 8 bases fitting TRBD1. Germline trimming cut 7 bases from V and 4 bases from J; bases unmatched to any gene: 9. The CDR3 loop spans 14 amino acids. Germline CDR1 LNHDA, CDR2 SQIVND (reference sequence). CDR3 sequence: CASKEADREYEQYF. CDR3 DNA sequence: TGTGCCAGTAAGGAAGCGGACAGGGAGTACGAGCAGTACTTC.

This clonotype was seen repeatedly, ten times or more. The rearrangement links TRBV20-1 to TRBJ2-5, with 10 bases matching TRBD1. Germline assignment: CDR1 DFQATT and CDR2 SNEGSKA (reference sequence). The CDR3 loop spans 15 amino acids. Unmatched junction bases numbered 9, after V lost 3 bases and J lost 5 bases. The CDR3 nucleotides are TGCAGTGCTAGGGACTGGGACAGGGGTGGGGAGACCCAGTACTTC. It encodes CSARDWDRGGETQYF.

In its sample, this clonotype was seen a few times. This chain connects TRBV7-2 to TRBJ2-1; no clear D gene. V lost 5 bases to trimming and J lost 1 base, with 15 bases between them. Per germline, CDR1 SGHTA and CDR2 FQGNSA. The CDR3 sequence is 16 residues long. The CDR3 region is CASSLGSLASYNEQFF. The CDR3 coding sequence is TGTGCCAGCAGCCTCGGGTCCCTCGCGTCCTACAATGAGCAGTTCTTC.

V gene TRBV7-2 combines with J gene TRBJ2-5, with 7 bases aligning to TRBD2. CDR1 is SGHTA, CDR2 FQGNSA, per germline. The CDR3 runs to 16 residues. V dropped 5 bases and J dropped 2; count of bases not matched to a gene: 11. DNA of the CDR3: TGTGCCAGCAGCGATCACCCTAGCGGAGCTCAAGAGACCCAGTACTTC. Residues: CASSDHPSGAQETQYF.

This clonotype was observed a few times. The chain joins TRBV20-1 to TRBJ2-7, with 15 bases that match TRBD2. Trimming at V came to 5 bases and at J to 1 base, leaving 21 bases not matched to a gene. The germline CDR1 and CDR2 sequences are DFQATT and SNEGSKA (reference sequence). There are 21 residues in the CDR3. This chain's CDR3 is CSARAYWSGLAGGPESYEQYF. For the CDR3, the DNA is TGCAGTGCTCGGGCTTATTGGTCCGGACTAGCGGGAGGGCCCGAATCCTACGAGCAGTACTTC.

This clonotype occurred a few times. The chain uses TRBV20-1 and TRBJ2-2; maybe TRBD1 (6 bases). V dropped 3 bases and J dropped 5 bases, with 13 bases sitting between them. This CDR3 has 14 residues. CDR1 and CDR2 (germline): DFQATT, SNEGSKA (reference sequence). The CDR3 coding sequence is TGCAGTGCTAGGTCCAGGGGTGGAACCGGGGAGCTGTTTTTT. As protein: CSARSRGGTGELFF.

This clonotype was recorded a few times. The chain uses TRBV29-1 and TRBJ1-1; no definite D call. This CDR3 is built from 14 residues. The germline V gene has CDR1 SQVTM and CDR2 ANQGSEA. V was shortened by 6 bases and J by 6 bases, with 20 bases between the two germline ends. CDR3: CSVALNYPGAEAFF. The DNA for the CDR3 is TGCAGCGTAGCCTTAAATTACCCAGGAGCTGAAGCTTTCTTT.

The chain employs TRBV20-1 and TRBJ1-5; D may be TRBD1 (6 bases). The germline V and J ends were trimmed by 5 bases and 0 bases, with 17 bases remaining between them. Looked up from germline, CDR1 is DFQATT and CDR2 is SNEGSKA (reference sequence). The CDR3 extends over 16 amino acids. The CDR3 nucleotides are TGCAGTGCTGTCCTTGGAGGGGGGGGTAGCAATCAGCCCCAGCATTTT. It encodes CSAVLGGGGSNQPQHF.

The chain recombines TRBV11-3 with TRBJ2-3; D is undetermined. Trimming removed 0 bases at V and 5 bases at J, with 9 bases between. CDR1 and CDR2 from the germline V gene are SGHNT and YENEEA. The CDR3 sequence is 14 residues long. The CDR3 nucleotides are TGTGCCAGCAGCTTAGAGGGTGGTCGAGATACGCAGTATTTT. Protein product: CASSLEGGRDTQYF.

The sample holds many counts of this clonotype. The chain is built from TRBV2 and TRBJ2-7, with D possibly matching TRBD1 (5 bases). The germline V and J ends were trimmed by 6 bases and 1 base, with 16 bases remaining between them. CDR3 length: 15 residues. Per germline, CDR1 SNHLY and CDR2 FYNNEI. Here the CDR3 DNA reads TGTGCCAGCAGCTATCGACAGAAGCTGTCCTACGAGCAGTACTTC. Protein sequence: CASSYRQKLSYEQYF.

In this sample, this clonotype turned up many times. The chain uses TRBV6-5 and TRBJ1-1; 9 bases line up with TRBD1. Germline V CDR1 and CDR2: MNHEY, SVGAGI. J was trimmed by 7 bases and V by 2 bases; bases with no gene match: 8. This CDR3 spans 15 amino acids. CDR3 sequence: CASSYGDRVSGEAFF. In DNA, the CDR3 is TGTGCCAGCAGTTACGGGGACAGGGTTTCAGGTGAAGCTTTCTTT.

This clonotype was recorded a few times. The chain carries TRBV20-1 and TRBJ1-5, with D possibly being TRBD1 (5 bases). CDR1 and CDR2 from the germline V gene are DFQATT and SNEGSKA (reference sequence). V was shortened by 5 bases and J by 6 bases, with 14 bases between the two germline ends. This CDR3 contains 13 residues. Written as DNA, the CDR3 is TGCAGTGCTTCCCCAGGGCTAGGTCAGCCCCAGCATTTT. This encodes CSASPGLGQPQHF.

In this sample, this clonotype turned up many times. This sequence joins TRBV7-9 and TRBJ2-2; D is unresolved. The CDR3 runs to 13 residues. Germline-derived CDR1 and CDR2 are SEHNR and FQNEAQ (reference sequence). Trimming pared 3 bases from V and 4 bases from J, leaving 6 bases between. The CDR3 sequence: CASSLVPTGELFF. CDR3 bases: TGTGCCAGCAGCTTGGTGCCCACCGGGGAGCTGTTTTTT.

This clonotype occurred a few times. The gene calls are TRBV20-1 and TRBJ2-5; TRBD2 aligns across 10 bases. The CDR3 has 14 amino acids. J was trimmed by 5 bases and V by 6 bases; bases with no gene match: 9. Germline values: CDR1 DFQATT, CDR2 SNEGSKA (reference sequence). Here the CDR3 DNA reads TGCAGTGCCCCCCGGGGTAGCGGGGGGGAGACCCAGTACTTC. Translated, it gives CSAPRGSGGETQYF.

Comments on this clonotype: A junction end diverges from the germline sequence, so it may reflect a read error. The J gene is TRBJ1-2, the V gene TRBV5-1, with TRBD1 as a possible D gene (6 bases). Germline loops: CDR1 SGHRS, CDR2 YFSETQ. This CDR3 contains 15 residues. CDR3 sequence reads: CACSLESGARGGYTF. The CDR3 nucleotides read TGCGCCTGCAGCTTGGAATCGGGGGCCCGCGGGGGCTACACCTTC. The full variable domain, rest sourced from reference TRBV5-1 and TRBJ1-2, is KAGVTQTPRYLIKTRGQQVTLSCSPISGHRSVSWYQQTPGQGLQFLFEYFSETQRNKGNFPGRFSGRQFSNSRSEMNVSTLELGDSALYLCACSLESGARGGYTFGSGTRLTVV.

The chain is built from TRBV5-1 and TRBJ2-3; no clear D gene. This CDR3 has 13 amino acids. Deletions cut 3 bases from V and 6 bases from J, with 11 bases between. Germline V gives CDR1 SGHRS, CDR2 YFSETQ. CDR3 loop: CASSSTFRDTQYF. The CDR3 DNA reads TGCGCCAGCAGCTCGACGTTTCGGGATACGCAGTATTTT.